Given below is one T cell receptor (beta chain) in context. The antigen this receptor binds is unknown. No much larger clonotype is one base removed from it; base qualities were not supplied. The source of the sample is a study of blood T cell repertoires in COVID-19 (dated by TCRdb to 2020 to 2022). Turning to the overall study: Samples from collaborators originated in the United States, Italy and Spain and spanned both the acute and convalescent phases of COVID-19. The repertoires were released in a freely available public database intended as a resource for research on the immune response to SARS-CoV-2. The dataset comprised deeply sampled blood TCRbeta repertoires from subjects exposed to, actively infected with, or recovered from COVID-19. The material from the prospective study consisted of cDNA or gDNA derived from T cells, B-cell-depleted T cells, or PBMCs. Where available, HLA class I and class II types were taken from metadata supplied by the sample provider and were not determined by assay-based typing. Nearly every sample came with metadata listing a de-identified subject ID, COVID-19 status, age in years and sex. Samples came from the ongoing ImmuneRACE study (first 160 participants) plus 1,254 subjects from 6 global collaborators.

Beyond this particular receptor, the publication reports: The quantity of clinical and demographic metadata differed by source and by participant and was supplied without curation.

Each collaborating institution followed its own protocols to collect whole blood in K2EDTA tubes. For TCRbeta analysis, collaborators shipped samples as frozen whole blood, isolated PBMCs, or DNA extracted from either of those sample types. Sequences SGHVS (CDR1) and FNYEAQ (CDR2) are obtained from the germline V gene. The CDR3 runs 14 residues from the cysteine to the phenylalanine. The only DNA kept is the CDR3, 42 bases in frame from the first base. V lost 3 bases and J lost 8 bases; the stretch between them is 13 bases long. TCRbeta CDR3 regions were amplified from genomic DNA using the immunoSEQ Assay, a bias-controlled multiplex PCR. The authors' pipeline ran thus. Nucleated cell counts per sample were estimated from amplification of reference gene primers within the assay. Sequence reads were collapsed and filtered to measure the absolute abundance of every unique TCRbeta CDR3 rearrangement. For each sample, productive Simpson clonality was calculated as the square root of Simpson's diversity index across productive rearrangements. In its TCRdb copy, this immuneACCESS table keeps in-frame sequences only and misses some clones. Where compared with another copy, unresolved V genes explain less than half of these, and the others have no known cause. D and trimming come from the DNA, and the V and J calls and clone size come from that table. Recorded for this sample are about 230,000 clones; roughly 85% of them occurred a single time. 0.98% of the sample lies in the top ten.

Material for sequencing was peripheral blood. The chain couples TRBV7-6 to TRBJ1-4; TRBD1 is a possible D gene, resting on 5 matching bases. The receptor comes from a man aged 40-49 years with acute or convalescent COVID-19. In nucleotides, the sequence is TGTGCCAGCAGCTTGGGCAGAAAGGGGGAAAAACTGTTTTTT. This translates into CASSLGRKGEKLFF. Joined to the reference TRBV7-6 and TRBJ1-4 proteins, this CDR3 gives the full variable domain: GAGVSQSPRYKVTKRGQDVALRCDPISGHVSLYWYRQALGQGPEFLTYFNYEAQQDKSGLPNDRFSAERPEGSISTLTIQRTEQRDSAMYRCASSLGRKGEKLFFGSGTQLSVL.